This T cell receptor (beta chain) came from a study of OX40 agonist ivuxolimab in advanced cancers. Study context: While on treatment, patients had intravenous ivuxolimab at 0.01 to 10 mg/kg every 2 weeks. Patients treated during dose escalation were battling hepatocellular carcinoma, melanoma, renal cell or head and neck cancer. The study, taken as a whole, reports: At doses 0.1 to 3.0 mg/kg, CD4+ and CD8+ clones expanded.

Sequencing was performed with immunoSEQ multiplex PCR; in TCRdb, only in-frame clones are kept and a portion is missing. The data hold tens of thousands of clones, with 75% to 90% observed a single time. As concerns this clone: The antigen remains undetermined.

The sample in question was CD4+ or CD8+ T cells sorted from blood, obtained in a trial of the OX40 agonist ivuxolimab. The sequence was collected from an adult with an advanced solid tumor such as melanoma, head and neck, liver or kidney cancer.

CDR3 DNA sequence: TGTGCCAGCAGCCCCTCCAATTTAGGCGAGCAGTACTTC. Its translation is CASSPSNLGEQYF. J is TRBJ2-7 and V is TRBV11-2; D call uncertain. This CDR3 spans 13 amino acids. Trimming removed 5 bases from V and 6 bases from J, with 14 bases in between. Germline V lookup: CDR1 SGHAT, CDR2 FQNNGV. The full variable domain, its missing parts supplied by reference TRBV11-2 and TRBJ2-7, is EAGVAQSPRYKIIEKRQSVAFWCNPISGHATLYWYQQILGQGPKLLIQFQNNGVVDDSQLPKDRFSAERLKGVDSTLKIQPAKLEDSAVYLCASSPSNLGEQYFGPGTRLTVT.